This T cell receptor beta chain derives from a study of blood T cells in healthy people across ages. On this clonotype itself: The junction departs from germline at one end; a sequencing error may be responsible.

The CDR3 contains 16 residues. Looked up from germline, CDR1 is LGHNA and CDR2 is YNFKEQ. Next came a second PCR, run for roughly 6 to 11 cycles, which used a sample-barcoded 5' primer along with a J-beta primer mix. A template-switch adaptor containing 12 random nucleotides labeled each cDNA molecule. TCRdb used MiXCR to reprocess the 5' RACE reads, holding one entry per CDR3 protein. The sample has around 800,000 distinct CDR3 sequences, about 26% seen once; the top ten hold about 3%. This same sample was also part of a study on T cells of mothers and their children.

The receptor comes from a boy aged 10-17 years in good health. This chain joins TRBV4-2 and TRBJ2-7, with 7 nucleotides matching TRBD1. Source material: blood. CDR3 nucleotide sequence: TGTGCCAGCAACCAAGGGGGCGGGCCGAGCTCCTACGAGCAGTACTTC. This codes for CASNQGGGPSSYEQYF.